This TCR beta chain was recovered during a study of blood T cells in healthy people across ages. Broader study findings: For the donors, CMV status was unknown and possibly confounded expanded clonotype changes. Roughly linearly, TCR beta diversity per million T cells fell as age increased.

Worth noting for this clonotype: What it recognizes is unknown.

Together with a sample-barcoded 5' primer, a J-beta primer mix was included in a second PCR lasting about 7 to 11 cycles. Sequencing of every sample gave 2.5 million or more CDR3-containing paired-end reads. TCRdb re-derived calls from the 5' RACE reads in MiXCR, one entry per CDR3 protein. The sample records around 1,500,000 distinct CDR3 sequences, approximately 28% being singletons. Trimming removed 8 bases from V and 6 bases from J, with 13 bases in between. The CDR3 has 12 amino acids. Germline V gene sequence: CDR1 MDHEN, CDR2 SYDVKM. The V and J genes are TRBV28 and TRBJ1-2, with D maybe TRBD1 (5 bases). This receptor was identified in a woman between 25 and 40 years old in good health. Specimen: blood. Here the CDR3 DNA reads TGTGCCAGCGCCCCCGGGGGGGATGGCTACACCTTC. Protein product: CASAPGGDGYTF.